This passage covers 4 T cell receptor beta chains from one sample sequenced in a study of regulatory T cells in long-lasting Graves disease. According to the study, TCR beta libraries were built with iRepertoire HTBI primers and CDR3-region Arm-PCR. From the multiplex PCR reads, TCRdb called clonotypes with MiXCR, one entry per CDR3 protein. In the table there are over 450,000 distinct CDR3 sequences, around a fifth of which are singletons. The time point here: persistent/refractory GD, antithyroid drugs over 5 years with positive TRAb. Generation of the TCR library employed RNA extracted from PBMCs. The input for sequencing was peripheral blood mononuclear cells (PBMCs), taken when the disease was refractory, from a patient treated with antithyroid drugs. The source is a female donor with Graves disease.

This chain connects TRBV7-9 to TRBJ2-7; 7 positions match TRBD1. CDR1 SEHNR and CDR2 FQNEAQ come from the germline V gene (reference sequence). V dropped 3 bases and J dropped 2; count of bases not matched to a gene: 7. The CDR3 has 15 residues. CDR3 residues: CASSFGRGPTYEQYF. CDR3 DNA sequence: TGTGCCAGCAGCTTCGGAAGGGGGCCAACCTACGAGCAGTACTTC.

This clonotype was detected only a few times. This chain links TRBV7-2 with TRBJ2-2; 11 positions match TRBD2. J was trimmed by 5 bases and V by 5 bases; bases with no gene match: 7. The CDR3 loop spans 16 amino acids. Germline V gene data show CDR1 as SGHTA and CDR2 as FQGNSA. The CDR3, as DNA: TGTGCCAGCAGCCCAAGGACTAGCGGGCGAACCGGGGAGCTGTTTTTT. Translating it yields CASSPRTSGRTGELFF.

This rearrangement joins TRBV3-1 to TRBJ1-2; a possible D gene is TRBD1 (6 bases). Germline-derived CDR1 and CDR2 are LGHDT and YNNKEL (reference sequence). This CDR3 is 14 amino acids long. Trimming took 3 bases from V and 6 from J, leaving 14 bases between them. The CDR3 loop reads CASSQNSGAHGYTF. The DNA for the CDR3 is TGTGCCAGCAGCCAGAACTCAGGGGCGCATGGCTACACCTTC.

To note about this clonotype: A much larger clone lies a single base off, so this may be a read error. The J gene is TRBJ1-5, the V gene TRBV27; D is possibly TRBD1 (6 bases). CDR1 is MNHEY and CDR2 is SMNVEV in the germline V gene (reference sequence). The CDR3 runs to 17 residues. The ends were cut back, 2 bases at V and 7 bases at J, with 21 bases in the middle. CDR3 residues: CASSLTTPQGPTQPQHF. The DNA of the CDR3 is TGTGCCAGCAGTTTAACTACCCCCCAGGGGCCCACACAGCCCCAGCATTTT.